A single T cell receptor beta chain is shown here with its context. The CDR3 is 14 amino acids. The germline V gene encodes CDR1 MDHEN and CDR2 SYDVKM. With 9 bases removed from V and 5 bases from J, the gap between germline ends came to 16 bases. The table came from immunoSEQ multiplex PCR; TCRdb's copy has only in-frame clones and leaves some out. The table shows about 2.4 million clones, with under 95% occurring only once. This sample stems from a study of shared clonotypes between healthy human individuals. The sequenced material came from naive CD4+ T cells from PBMCs. Stated subset: CD45RA+ positively selected. V is TRBV28 and J is TRBJ1-4; possibly TRBD1 for D (6 bases). This TCR derives from a man younger than 30 in good health. Some clones in this sample may be carry-over from other donors' samples. Here the CDR3 reads CASSEGGPNEKLFF. The CDR3 DNA sequence: TGTGCCAGTAGCGAGGGGGGACCAAATGAAAAACTGTTTTTT.